The rows below give T cell receptor beta chains drawn from one sample of a study of circulating tumor DNA in untreated peripheral T-cell lymphoma. Sequencing was performed with immunoSEQ multiplex PCR; in TCRdb, only in-frame clones are kept and a portion is missing. This table has some 2,000 clones, more than 75% appearing once. Sequencing input: cell-free DNA from blood serum. Every receptor here comes from a human donor with peripheral T-cell lymphoma. CDR3s include the opening cysteine and the closing phenylalanine or tryptophan. The D gene is left open where the match is weak. Size is omitted from some rows. Given values are once, few, many or a class for expanded clones.

d_call clone_size j_call v_call cdr3_nt cdr3_aa
- - TRBJ2-5 TRBV5-1 TGCGCCAGCAGCTCCGGGCCTAGCGCACAGGGGTCGGAGACCCAGTACTTC CASSSGPSAQGSETQYF
TRBD1 - TRBJ2-2 TRBV9 TGTGCCAGCAGCGTACGGGACAGGATCACCGGGGAGCTGTTTTTT CASSVRDRITGELFF
- once TRBJ1-5 TRBV5-6 TGTGCCAGCAGCTTTGGATTTAGCAATCAGCCCCAGCATTTT CASSFGFSNQPQHF
TRBD1 - TRBJ1-1 TRBV30 TGTGCCTGGACTCGCCGGACAGGGAACACTGAAGCTTTCTTT CAWTRRTGNTEAFF
- - TRBJ1-3 TRBV11-1 TGTGCCAGCAGCACAAGGACAACTGGAAACACCATATATTTT CASSTRTTGNTIYF
- - TRBJ2-5 TRBV5-1 TGCGCCAGCAGCTTGGGCTCCATTTACCAAGAGACCCAGTACTTC CASSLGSIYQETQYF
TRBD1 - TRBJ1-1 TRBV19 TGTGCCAGTAAGAGTGGGACAGGGATGGTGAACACTGAAGCTTTCTTT CASKSGTGMVNTEAFF
- few TRBJ1-5 TRBV27 TGTGCCAGCAGTAAGACAGACGGGGCCCAGCATTTT CASSKTDGAQHF
TRBD1 - TRBJ2-5 TRBV5-1 TGCGCCAGCAGACCTTGGACAGGGAATGTGGAGACCCAGTACTTC CASRPWTGNVETQYF
- - TRBJ1-6 TRBV2 TGTGCCAGCAGGGATGAAGGGGGCTCCTATAATTCACCCCTCCACTTT CASRDEGGSYNSPLHF
TRBD1 - TRBJ2-7 TRBV6-5 TGTGCCAGCCGGGGACAGTTTTACTACGAGCAGTACTTC CASRGQFYYEQYF
- - TRBJ1-1 TRBV19 TGTGCCAGTAGCCCACTGTGGGCCACTGAAGCTTTCTTT CASSPLWATEAFF
TRBD1 - TRBJ2-5 TRBV15 TGTGCCACCAGCAGAGAGGACAGGGTGGAAGAGACCCAGTACTTC CATSREDRVEETQYF
- - TRBJ2-7 TRBV6-5 TGTGCCAGCAGTCTACAGGGAGTTTATGACGAGCAGTACTTC CASSLQGVYDEQYF
TRBD1 - TRBJ1-5 TRBV7-8 TGTGCCAGCAGCTTAATCGGGACAGGGAATCAGCCCCAGCATTTT CASSLIGTGNQPQHF
- - TRBJ2-5 TRBV14 TGTGCCAGCAGCCAAGGTAGCGAGACCCAGTACTTC CASSQGSETQYF
TRBD2 once TRBJ2-7 TRBV11-3 TGTGCCAGCAGCTTATGTTGGCGGGAGCCGTACGAGCAGTACTTC CASSLCWREPYEQYF
- - TRBJ1-5 TRBV30 TGTGCCTGGAGTCCCTCTTCATATCAGCCCCAGCATTTT CAWSPSSYQPQHF
- - TRBJ1-4 TRBV5-6 TGTGCCAGCAGCCGCACAGGGCCCGGCGATGAAAAACTGTTTTTT CASSRTGPGDEKLFF
- - TRBJ2-7 TRBV6-5 TGTGCCAGCAGTGGACATAATTACTACGAGCAGTACTTC CASSGHNYYEQYF
- - TRBJ2-5 TRBV6-1 TGTGCCAGTTCAAATTTGGGGCTGGGGGAGACCCAGTACTTC CASSNLGLGETQYF
- few TRBJ1-5 TRBV11-2 TGTGCCAGCAGCTTAGACACAGGACTTGGGCAGCCCCAGCATTTT CASSLDTGLGQPQHF
- - TRBJ2-1 TRBV23-1 TGCGCCAGCAGTCAATCGAGTGGGTCAAGCTCCTACAATGAGCAGTTCTTC CASSQSSGSSSYNEQFF